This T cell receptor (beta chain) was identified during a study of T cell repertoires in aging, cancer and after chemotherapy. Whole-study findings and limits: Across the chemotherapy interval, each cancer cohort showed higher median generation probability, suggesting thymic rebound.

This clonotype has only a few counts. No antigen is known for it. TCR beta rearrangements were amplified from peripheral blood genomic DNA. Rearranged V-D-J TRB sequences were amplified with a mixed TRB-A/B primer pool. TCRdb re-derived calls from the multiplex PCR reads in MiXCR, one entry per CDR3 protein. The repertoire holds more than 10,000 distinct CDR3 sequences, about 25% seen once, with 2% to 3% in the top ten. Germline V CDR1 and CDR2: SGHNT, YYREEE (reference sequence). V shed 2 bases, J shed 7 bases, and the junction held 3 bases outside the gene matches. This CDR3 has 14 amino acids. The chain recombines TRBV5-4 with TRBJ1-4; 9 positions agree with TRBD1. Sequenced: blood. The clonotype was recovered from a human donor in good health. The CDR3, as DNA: TGTGCCAGCAGCTTACAGGGGGCGGTTGAAAAACTGTTTTTT. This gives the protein CASSLQGAVEKLFF. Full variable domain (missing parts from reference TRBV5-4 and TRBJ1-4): ETGVTQSPTHLIKTRGQQVTLRCSSQSGHNTVSWYQQALGQGPQFIFQYYREEENGRGNFPPRFSGLQFPNYSSELNVNALELDDSALYLCASSLQGAVEKLFFGSGTQLSVL.